This record concerns one T cell receptor (beta chain) sequence. Its matching antigen is unknown. One base away lies a much larger clone, so this may be a sequencing read error. Three rounds of nested PCR, following a modified ARM-PCR protocol, produced the TCRbeta library. From the multiplex PCR reads, TCRdb called clonotypes with MiXCR, one entry per CDR3 protein. The sample includes approximately 100,000 distinct CDR3 sequences, around 75% of them seen just once. Germline V gene lookup returns CDR1 DFQATT and CDR2 SNEGSKA (reference sequence). The CDR3 loop spans 13 amino acids. The V and J ends lost 4 bases and 6 bases, in that order; junction bases with no gene match: 7. The template was RNA from unsorted bulk tissue. Donors were chemotherapy-naive, newly diagnosed lung cancer surgical patients in China, August–late 2014. This sample was included in a study of tumor and adjacent non-tumor tissue in lung cancer. Study overall: The cohort had roughly 12 adenocarcinoma, 2 squamous cell and 1 small cell patients. Each sample yielded millions of productive TCRbeta reads on average.

Study conclusions and caveats: Normal lung showed higher cumulative top 100 clone frequency than tumor.

J is TRBJ1-1 and V is TRBV20-1, with 8 bases that match TRBD1. This TCR derives from a woman in her sixties with non-small cell lung cancer. Sequences were obtained from lung tumor tissue. This CDR3 is CSAKDRVRPEAFF. The CDR3 bases are TGCAGTGCTAAGGACAGGGTTCGGCCTGAAGCTTTCTTT.